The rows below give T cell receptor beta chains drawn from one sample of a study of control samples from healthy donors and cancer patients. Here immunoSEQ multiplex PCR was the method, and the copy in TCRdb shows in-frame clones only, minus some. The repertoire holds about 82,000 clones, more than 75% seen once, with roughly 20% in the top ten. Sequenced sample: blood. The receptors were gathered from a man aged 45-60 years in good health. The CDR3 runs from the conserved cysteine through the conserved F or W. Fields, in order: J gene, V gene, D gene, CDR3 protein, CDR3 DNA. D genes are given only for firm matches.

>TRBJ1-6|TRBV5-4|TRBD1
CASSTGTGVNSPLHF
TGTGCCAGCAGCACTGGGACAGGGGTTAATTCACCCCTCCACTTT
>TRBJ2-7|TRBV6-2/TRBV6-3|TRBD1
CASSPPGGRDWEQYF
TGTGCCAGCAGTCCACCAGGGGGCAGGGATTGGGAGCAGTACTTC
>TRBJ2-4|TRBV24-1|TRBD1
CATSDSLPTGHNYLNIQYF
TGTGCCACCAGTGACAGCCTACCGACAGGGCATAACTACCTAAACATTCAGTACTTC
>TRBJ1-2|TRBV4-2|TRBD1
CASSGDRGRDGYTF
TGTGCCAGCAGCGGGGACAGGGGAAGGGATGGCTACACCTTC
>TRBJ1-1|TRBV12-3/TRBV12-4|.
CASSLAGTVEAFF
TGTGCCAGCAGTTTAGCCGGGACGGTCGAAGCTTTCTTT
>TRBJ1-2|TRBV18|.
CASSPLGDQALSYTF
TGTGCCAGCTCACCACTGGGTGATCAGGCTTTGAGCTACACCTTC
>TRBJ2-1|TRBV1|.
CTSSQDRRSGSSYNEQFF
TGCACCAGCAGCCAAGATCGTCGGAGCGGGAGTTCCTACAATGAGCAGTTCTTC
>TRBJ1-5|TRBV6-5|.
CASSEGNHQPQHF
TGTGCCAGCAGCGAGGGTAACCATCAGCCCCAGCATTTT
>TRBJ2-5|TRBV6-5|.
CASRRKAQETQYF
TGTGCCAGCAGAAGGAAGGCACAAGAGACCCAGTACTTC
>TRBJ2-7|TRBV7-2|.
CASSLRADYEQYF
TGTGCCAGCAGCTTAAGGGCAGATTACGAGCAGTACTTC
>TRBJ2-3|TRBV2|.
CASSEALPPDTQYF
TGTGCCAGCAGTGAAGCGCTTCCCCCAGATACGCAGTATTTT
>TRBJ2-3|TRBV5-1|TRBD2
CASSSIVAGSTDTQYF
TGCGCCAGCAGCAGTATTGTAGCGGGAAGCACAGATACGCAGTATTTT
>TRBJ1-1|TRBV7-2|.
CASSFSWNTEAFF
TGTGCCAGCAGCTTTAGCTGGAACACTGAAGCTTTCTTT
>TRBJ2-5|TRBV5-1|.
CASSSWGGEEETQYF
TGCGCCAGCAGCTCCTGGGGGGGCGAGGAGGAGACCCAGTACTTC
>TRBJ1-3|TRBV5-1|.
CASSLQSSGNTIYF
TGCGCCAGCAGCCTGCAGAGCTCTGGAAACACCATATATTTT
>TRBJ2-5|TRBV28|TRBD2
CASSSPGGRMKTQYF
TGTGCCAGCAGTTCTCCGGGGGGGCGCATGAAGACCCAGTACTTC
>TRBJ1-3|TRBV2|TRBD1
CASRDYDRAGNTIYF
TGTGCCAGCAGAGATTACGACAGGGCTGGAAACACCATATATTTT
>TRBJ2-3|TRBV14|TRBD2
CASSPLAGVEDTQYF
TGTGCCAGCAGCCCACTAGCGGGAGTTGAGGATACGCAGTATTTT
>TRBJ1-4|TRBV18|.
CASSPPSEEKLFF
TGTGCCAGCTCACCACCATCGGAGGAAAAACTGTTTTTT
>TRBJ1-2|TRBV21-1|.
CASSKPNQTGRVHGYTF
TGTGCCAGCAGCAAACCGAATCAGACAGGGAGGGTACATGGCTACACCTTC